The TCR beta chain described here comes from a study of T cell changes during pregnancy in multiple sclerosis. Clones were read by immunoSEQ multiplex PCR, and TCRdb kept only the in-frame ones, dropping some. Of about 69,000 clones in the sample, about nine tenths were seen once. Trimming cost V 0 bases and J 0 bases, with 8 bases left between them. The CDR3 runs to 15 residues. CDR1 is MGHRA and CDR2 is YSYEKL in the germline V gene. The sample in question was peripheral blood, obtained in the third trimester of pregnancy. The rearrangement joins TRBV4-1 to TRBJ1-2; D gene unclear. The sequence came from a female donor with multiple sclerosis, enrolled in a pregnancy study. The CDR3 sequence is CASSQDPRANYGYTF. In nucleotides, the CDR3 is TGCGCCAGCAGCCAAGATCCGCGAGCTAACTATGGCTACACCTTC.